Listed below are T cell receptor beta chains from one sample, sequenced in a study of technical replicates of blood from a handful of donors. Assay used: immunoSEQ multiplex PCR; TCRdb lists only in-frame clones, some missing. Among tens of thousands of clones, approximately 95% were seen once, and the ten largest hold approximately 0.26%. Sequencing was performed on T cells isolated from PBMCs. The receptors derive from a human donor in good health. Both conserved end residues are part of each CDR3. The D gene is left open where the match is weak. Some rows have no size entry. The others give once, few or many, or a class for an expanded clone.

d_gene: TRBD1
j_gene: TRBJ2-2
abundance: NA
v_gene: TRBV5-8
CDR3aa: CASSPGQALTGELFF
CDR3nt: TGTGCCAGCAGCCCGGGACAGGCCTTGACCGGGGAGCTGTTTTTT

d_gene: NA
j_gene: TRBJ1-2
abundance: few
v_gene: TRBV21-1
CDR3aa: CASSQTGTGGCGYTF
CDR3nt: TGTGCCAGCAGCCAAACCGGGACAGGGGGCTGTGGCTACACCTTC

d_gene: NA
j_gene: TRBJ2-7
abundance: NA
v_gene: TRBV19
CDR3aa: CASSITHVSAVYEQYF
CDR3nt: TGTGCCAGTAGTATAACCCACGTCAGCGCCGTCTACGAGCAGTACTTC

d_gene: NA
j_gene: TRBJ2-3
abundance: NA
v_gene: TRBV5-6
CDR3aa: CASSFGQGAGYF
CDR3nt: NA

d_gene: TRBD2
j_gene: TRBJ2-7
abundance: once
v_gene: TRBV28
CDR3aa: CASSAASGRSSYEQYF
CDR3nt: TGTGCCAGCAGTGCGGCTAGCGGGAGAAGCTCCTACGAGCAGTACTTC

d_gene: NA
j_gene: TRBJ2-3
abundance: NA
v_gene: TRBV5-1
CDR3aa: CASSLEAHTDTQYF
CDR3nt: TGCGCCAGCAGCTTGGAAGCCCACACAGATACGCAGTATTTT

d_gene: TRBD1
j_gene: TRBJ1-5
abundance: NA
v_gene: TRBV5-6
CDR3aa: CASSSPRQGAGPQHF
CDR3nt: TGTGCCAGCAGCTCCCCCCGACAGGGAGCGGGGCCCCAGCATTTT

d_gene: NA
j_gene: TRBJ2-3
abundance: NA
v_gene: TRBV5-1
CDR3aa: CASSPTAGFSTDTQYF
CDR3nt: TGCGCCAGCAGCCCCACGGCAGGTTTTAGCACAGATACGCAGTATTTT

d_gene: TRBD1
j_gene: TRBJ2-1
abundance: NA
v_gene: TRBV2
CDR3aa: CASSESRDSPLYNEQFF
CDR3nt: TGTGCCAGCAGTGAATCCAGGGACAGCCCATTGTACAATGAGCAGTTCTTC

d_gene: TRBD2
j_gene: TRBJ2-3
abundance: NA
v_gene: TRBV5-4
CDR3aa: CASSSASGGPDTQYF
CDR3nt: TGTGCCAGCAGCTCCGCTAGCGGGGGGCCAGATACGCAGTATTTT

d_gene: TRBD1
j_gene: TRBJ1-5
abundance: NA
v_gene: TRBV6-5
CDR3aa: CASRTGGGNQPQHF
CDR3nt: TGTGCCAGCAGGACAGGGGGGGGAAATCAGCCCCAGCATTTT

d_gene: NA
j_gene: TRBJ1-2
abundance: NA
v_gene: TRBV18
CDR3aa: CASSPTLTNYGYTF
CDR3nt: TGTGCCAGCTCACCAACCCTAACCAACTATGGCTACACCTTC

d_gene: NA
j_gene: TRBJ2-7
abundance: NA
v_gene: TRBV28
CDR3aa: CASSLSPGRWQYF
CDR3nt: TGTGCCAGCAGTTTATCCCCCGGTCGATGGCAGTACTTC

d_gene: NA
j_gene: TRBJ2-4
abundance: NA
v_gene: TRBV28
CDR3aa: CARTDFRNIQYF
CDR3nt: TGTGCCAGGACAGACTTTCGGAACATTCAGTACTTC

d_gene: TRBD1
j_gene: TRBJ2-3
abundance: once
v_gene: TRBV5-1
CDR3aa: CASSYGTGGAHTQYF
CDR3nt: TGCGCCAGCAGCTACGGGACAGGGGGCGCCCATACGCAGTATTTT

d_gene: TRBD1
j_gene: TRBJ2-5
abundance: NA
v_gene: TRBV30
CDR3aa: CAWDGMDRGYQETQYF
CDR3nt: TGTGCCTGGGATGGGATGGACAGGGGTTATCAAGAGACCCAGTACTTC

d_gene: TRBD1
j_gene: TRBJ2-7
abundance: once
v_gene: TRBV6-1
CDR3aa: CASSGSGTGYGYEQYF
CDR3nt: TGTGCCAGCAGTGGCTCCGGGACAGGGTATGGCTACGAGCAGTACTTC

d_gene: NA
j_gene: TRBJ2-7
abundance: NA
v_gene: TRBV19
CDR3aa: CASRYEFEGYYEQYF
CDR3nt: TGTGCCAGTAGATACGAATTTGAGGGCTATTACGAGCAGTACTTC

d_gene: TRBD2
j_gene: TRBJ2-1
abundance: NA
v_gene: TRBV9
CDR3aa: CASSAPGLAVNEQFF
CDR3nt: TGTGCCAGCAGCGCACCGGGACTAGCGGTCAATGAGCAGTTCTTC

d_gene: NA
j_gene: TRBJ2-3
abundance: NA
v_gene: TRBV2
CDR3aa: CASSPIERVLTDTQYF
CDR3nt: TGTGCCAGCAGTCCCATAGAGCGGGTCCTCACAGATACGCAGTATTTT

d_gene: TRBD1
j_gene: TRBJ1-3
abundance: once
v_gene: TRBV29-1
CDR3aa: CSGLTGGSGNTIYF
CDR3nt: TGCAGCGGACTAACAGGGGGCTCTGGAAACACCATATATTTT

d_gene: TRBD1
j_gene: TRBJ1-1
abundance: NA
v_gene: TRBV6-5
CDR3aa: CASRETGSLPEAFF
CDR3nt: TGTGCCAGCAGAGAGACAGGGTCCCTCCCTGAAGCTTTCTTT

d_gene: TRBD2
j_gene: TRBJ2-1
abundance: once
v_gene: TRBV7-2
CDR3aa: CASSWFRGDEQFF
CDR3nt: TGTGCCAGCAGCTGGTTCCGGGGGGATGAGCAGTTCTTC

d_gene: NA
j_gene: TRBJ1-1
abundance: NA
v_gene: TRBV19
CDR3aa: CASSRQVRQFSTEAFF
CDR3nt: TGTGCCAGTAGTAGACAGGTGCGGCAGTTCAGCACTGAAGCTTTCTTT

d_gene: NA
j_gene: TRBJ2-5
abundance: NA
v_gene: TRBV5-1
CDR3aa: CASSPSGDQETQYF
CDR3nt: TGCGCCAGCAGCCCCTCCGGGGACCAAGAGACCCAGTACTTC

d_gene: NA
j_gene: TRBJ2-5
abundance: NA
v_gene: TRBV13
CDR3aa: CASSFGTSSYF
CDR3nt: TGTGCCAGCAGCTTCGGGACAAGCTCCTACTTC

d_gene: TRBD1
j_gene: TRBJ2-4
abundance: NA
v_gene: TRBV9
CDR3aa: CASSVGAGGNIQYF
CDR3nt: TGTGCCAGCAGCGTAGGTGCAGGGGGCAACATTCAGTACTTC

d_gene: TRBD1
j_gene: TRBJ2-7
abundance: NA
v_gene: TRBV19
CDR3aa: CASSLIRDSYYEQYF
CDR3nt: TGTGCCAGTAGCCTAATTCGGGACAGCTACTACGAGCAGTACTTC

d_gene: NA
j_gene: TRBJ1-1
abundance: NA
v_gene: TRBV27
CDR3aa: CASSAQGRGEAFF
CDR3nt: TGTGCCAGCAGTGCTCAGGGTAGGGGTGAAGCTTTCTTT

d_gene: TRBD1
j_gene: TRBJ1-1
abundance: NA
v_gene: TRBV7-3
CDR3aa: CASSARGHAEAFF
CDR3nt: TGTGCCAGCAGCGCAAGGGGGCATGCTGAAGCTTTCTTT

d_gene: TRBD2
j_gene: TRBJ2-1
abundance: few
v_gene: TRBV7-3
CDR3aa: CASRQLAGGDNEQFF
CDR3nt: TGTGCCAGCAGACAACTAGCGGGGGGGGACAATGAGCAGTTCTTC

d_gene: TRBD2
j_gene: TRBJ2-7
abundance: NA
v_gene: TRBV4-1
CDR3aa: CASSQARLAGGPNEQYF
CDR3nt: TGCGCCAGCAGCCAAGCACGACTAGCGGGAGGGCCCAACGAGCAGTACTTC

d_gene: TRBD1
j_gene: TRBJ2-5
abundance: NA
v_gene: TRBV5-6
CDR3aa: CASSSGQGDGTQYF
CDR3nt: TGTGCCAGCAGCTCGGGACAGGGGGATGGGACCCAGTACTTC

d_gene: TRBD2
j_gene: TRBJ2-7
abundance: NA
v_gene: TRBV10-3
CDR3aa: CAITGTSGGPHDEQYF
CDR3nt: TGTGCCATCACAGGGACTAGCGGGGGGCCCCACGACGAGCAGTACTTC

d_gene: TRBD1
j_gene: TRBJ1-2
abundance: NA
v_gene: TRBV5-1
CDR3aa: CASSSTGDGYTF
CDR3nt: TGCGCCAGCAGCTCGACAGGGGATGGCTACACCTTC

d_gene: NA
j_gene: TRBJ1-6
abundance: NA
v_gene: TRBV5-1
CDR3aa: CASSSDRANSPLHF
CDR3nt: TGCGCCAGCAGCTCAGACAGAGCTAATTCACCCCTCCACTTT

d_gene: NA
j_gene: TRBJ1-3
abundance: NA
v_gene: TRBV13
CDR3aa: CASSSTGFTSGNTIYF
CDR3nt: TGTGCCAGCAGCTCGACAGGATTCACCTCTGGAAACACCATATATTTT

d_gene: TRBD1
j_gene: TRBJ1-1
abundance: NA
v_gene: TRBV2
CDR3aa: CASSASRDSLAAFF
CDR3nt: TGTGCCAGCAGTGCCTCCCGGGACAGTTTGGCAGCTTTCTTT

d_gene: TRBD2
j_gene: TRBJ2-5
abundance: NA
v_gene: TRBV7-9
CDR3aa: CASSSPGLAGGETQYF
CDR3nt: TGTGCCAGCAGCTCTCCTGGACTAGCGGGAGGTGAGACCCAGTACTTC

d_gene: NA
j_gene: TRBJ2-1
abundance: NA
v_gene: TRBV25-1
CDR3aa: CASSPDSHNSQFF
CDR3nt: TGTGCCAGCAGTCCGGACAGTCATAATTCGCAGTTCTTC

d_gene: NA
j_gene: TRBJ2-3
abundance: NA
v_gene: TRBV25-1
CDR3aa: CASSEWLAGTDTQYF
CDR3nt: TGTGCCAGCAGTGAATGGTTGGCGGGCACAGATACGCAGTATTTT

d_gene: NA
j_gene: TRBJ1-6
abundance: few
v_gene: TRBV30
CDR3aa: CAWSVGVNSPLHF
CDR3nt: TGTGCCTGGAGTGTAGGGGTCAATTCACCCCTCCACTTT

d_gene: TRBD2
j_gene: TRBJ2-3
abundance: NA
v_gene: TRBV11-3
CDR3aa: CASSLGLALAQRGTDTQYF
CDR3nt: TGTGCCAGCAGCTTAGGACTAGCTTTGGCACAGAGGGGCACAGATACGCAGTATTTT

d_gene: NA
j_gene: TRBJ2-3
abundance: NA
v_gene: TRBV7-9
CDR3aa: CASSSLIAADTQYF
CDR3nt: TGTGCCAGCAGCTCTCTCATAGCGGCAGATACGCAGTATTTT

d_gene: NA
j_gene: TRBJ1-2
abundance: NA
v_gene: TRBV2
CDR3aa: CARRQASYGYTF
CDR3nt: TGTGCCAGAAGACAGGCTTCCTATGGCTACACCTTC

d_gene: NA
j_gene: TRBJ2-3
abundance: NA
v_gene: TRBV9
CDR3aa: CASSVAVVSTDTQYF
CDR3nt: TGTGCCAGCAGCGTGGCCGTCGTGAGCACAGATACGCAGTATTTT

d_gene: NA
j_gene: TRBJ2-7
abundance: NA
v_gene: TRBV6-1
CDR3aa: CASSEWDLDPGDEQYF
CDR3nt: TGTGCCAGCAGTGAATGGGATTTGGATCCGGGAGACGAGCAGTACTTC

d_gene: NA
j_gene: TRBJ1-6
abundance: NA
v_gene: TRBV5-5
CDR3aa: CASSSTGHGAPLHF
CDR3nt: TGTGCCAGCAGCTCGACCGGACATGGGGCACCCCTCCACTTT

d_gene: NA
j_gene: TRBJ1-2
abundance: NA
v_gene: TRBV14
CDR3aa: CASSQVGSHTYGYTF
CDR3nt: TGTGCCAGCAGCCAAGTGGGCAGTCACACCTATGGCTACACCTTC

d_gene: NA
j_gene: TRBJ2-3
abundance: NA
v_gene: TRBV7-8
CDR3aa: CASSPAALILYF
CDR3nt: TGTGCCAGCAGCCCGGCGGCGCTAATACTGTATTTT

d_gene: NA
j_gene: TRBJ2-1
abundance: NA
v_gene: TRBV19
CDR3aa: CASSIGGGYEQFF
CDR3nt: TGTGCCAGTAGTATAGGTGGCGGCTACGAGCAGTTCTTC

d_gene: NA
j_gene: TRBJ1-5
abundance: NA
v_gene: TRBV14
CDR3aa: CASSQRVPLQPQHF
CDR3nt: TGTGCCAGCAGCCAGCGCGTCCCACTTCAGCCCCAGCATTTT

d_gene: NA
j_gene: TRBJ1-4
abundance: NA
v_gene: TRBV28
CDR3aa: CASSSGQPNEKLFF
CDR3nt: TGTGCCAGCAGCTCTGGACAGCCTAATGAAAAACTGTTTTTT

d_gene: TRBD2
j_gene: TRBJ2-1
abundance: NA
v_gene: TRBV5-1
CDR3aa: CASSYELAGSGDEQFF
CDR3nt: TGCGCCAGCAGCTACGAACTAGCGGGGTCAGGCGATGAGCAGTTCTTC

d_gene: TRBD2
j_gene: TRBJ2-3
abundance: NA
v_gene: TRBV18
CDR3aa: CASSPLGGSQADTQYF
CDR3nt: TGTGCCAGCTCACCACTCGGCGGGAGTCAGGCAGATACGCAGTATTTT

d_gene: TRBD2
j_gene: TRBJ2-1
abundance: NA
v_gene: TRBV7-9
CDR3aa: CASSSHRLAGGVGEQFF
CDR3nt: TGTGCCAGCAGCTCGCACAGACTAGCGGGAGGGGTGGGTGAGCAGTTCTTC

d_gene: TRBD1
j_gene: TRBJ2-5
abundance: NA
v_gene: TRBV5-1
CDR3aa: CASSLGSLGQGSQETQYF
CDR3nt: TGCGCCAGCAGCTTAGGTAGTTTGGGACAGGGCTCCCAAGAGACCCAGTACTTC

d_gene: TRBD2
j_gene: TRBJ2-1
abundance: NA
v_gene: TRBV28
CDR3aa: CASSFLAGGTDEQFF
CDR3nt: TGTGCCAGCAGTTTCCTAGCGGGGGGTACCGATGAGCAGTTCTTC

d_gene: TRBD2
j_gene: TRBJ2-5
abundance: NA
v_gene: TRBV5-6
CDR3aa: CASSLVVLASGGPRETQYF
CDR3nt: TGTGCCAGCAGCCTTGTTGTTCTGGCTAGCGGGGGTCCCCGAGAGACCCAGTACTTC